These 28 T cell receptor beta chains originate from one sample sequenced in a study of control samples from healthy donors and cancer patients. The assay was immunoSEQ multiplex PCR, and TCRdb's table has in-frame clones only and misses some. The sample lists some 120,000 clones, about 95% occurring once. The specimen was blood. The origin of the receptors is a man in his thirties or forties in good health.

The rearrangement joins TRBV4-2 to TRBJ2-5; D remains ambiguous. The CDR3 is 12 amino acids. Germline CDR1 reads LGHNA; CDR2 reads YNFKEQ. Between the trimmed V and J ends, which lost 1 base and 5 bases, there was a span of 5 bases. The CDR3 loop is CASSQARETQYF. The DNA of the CDR3 is TGTGCCAGCAGCCAAGCACGCGAGACCCAGTACTTC.

The genes are TRBV4-1 and TRBJ1-1, with D hard to call. The V gene lost 3 bases and the J gene lost 0 bases, with 2 bases spanning the gap. The germline CDR1 and CDR2 sequences are MGHRA and YSYEKL. This CDR3 is 12 amino acids long. The CDR3, as DNA: TGCGCCAGCAGCCACTTGAACACTGAAGCTTTCTTT. Encoded protein: CASSHLNTEAFF.

This chain joins TRBV7-2 and TRBJ2-1; D could derive from TRBD1 or TRBD2 (5 bases each). This CDR3 is 13 amino acids long. Germline CDR1 is SGHTA and CDR2 is FQGNSA. Trimming cost V 2 bases and J 8 bases, with 10 bases left between them. CDR3 sequence: CASSLLLGDEQFF. CDR3 DNA: TGTGCCAGCAGCTTACTATTGGGGGATGAGCAGTTCTTC.

V usage is TRBV10-1 and J usage is TRBJ2-3; 15 bases align to TRBD2. The germline V gene has CDR1 WNHNN and CDR2 SYGVQD (reference sequence). The CDR3 runs to 17 residues. Losses at the gene ends were 8 bases for V and 4 bases for J; bases not matched to a gene: 10. CDR3 sequence reads: CASSAGTSGGTPDTQYF. The CDR3 nucleotides read TGCGCCAGCTCCGCCGGGACTAGCGGGGGGACACCAGATACGCAGTATTTT.

The chain carries TRBV9 and TRBJ1-3, with D hard to call. Germline assignment: CDR1 SGDLS and CDR2 YYNGEE. The CDR3 consists of 13 residues. The ends were cut back, 5 bases at V and 4 bases at J, with 10 bases in the middle. CDR3 bases: TGTGCCAGCAGTCCCGCGAGAGGAAACACCATATATTTT. This codes for CASSPARGNTIYF.

V and J are TRBV28 and TRBJ1-2, with TRBD1 identical over 8 bases. CDR3 size: 14 residues. In germline, CDR1 is MDHEN, CDR2 SYDVKM. After removal of 4 bases from V and 4 bases from J, the junction contained 5 bases not matched to a gene. CDR3: CASSWQGAGYGYTF. Here the CDR3 DNA reads TGTGCCAGCAGTTGGCAGGGGGCGGGCTATGGCTACACCTTC.

This sequence joins TRBV29-1 and TRBJ1-1, with D perhaps TRBD1 (5 bases). The CDR3 loop spans 13 amino acids. The germline gives CDR1 SQVTM, CDR2 ANQGSEA. V lost 6 bases and J 4 bases, leaving 15 bases between the germline ends. The CDR3, as DNA: TGCAGCGTAGAAAGTCCCGGGGGCACTGAAGCTTTCTTT. Protein: CSVESPGGTEAFF.

Here the CDR3 DNA reads TGTGCCAGCAGTGAAGGGTTCACCGGGGAGCTGTTTTTT. This encodes CASSEGFTGELFF. This sequence joins TRBV6-4 and TRBJ2-2; D remains unclear. In germline, CDR1 is MRHNA, CDR2 SNTAGT. The V end was cut by 3 bases, the J end by 4 bases, with 6 bases between. This CDR3 has 13 residues.

The chain links TRBV29-1 to TRBJ2-6, with 7 bases lining up with TRBD2. Germline values: CDR1 SQVTM, CDR2 ANQGSEA. V trimming: 4 bases; J trimming: 0 bases; junction bases outside the gene matches: 0. CDR3 size: 14 residues. The CDR3 protein is CSVGGGSGANVLTF. CDR3 DNA sequence: TGCAGCGTTGGGGGGGGCTCTGGGGCCAACGTCCTGACTTTC.

The chain links TRBV4-1 to TRBJ2-4, with no clear D. This CDR3 region has 16 residues. The germline V and J ends were trimmed by 1 base and 0 bases, with 10 bases remaining between them. CDR1 and CDR2 (germline): MGHRA, YSYEKL. CDR3 nucleotide sequence: TGCGCCAGCAGCCAAGGGGCCGAGAGAGCCAAAAACATTCAGTACTTC. Translation gives CASSQGAERAKNIQYF.

The J gene is TRBJ1-3, the V gene TRBV12-5; 10 nucleotides line up with TRBD1. J gave up 4 bases and V 1 base, and 7 bases lay outside the gene matches. CDR1 and CDR2 (germline): LGHNT, FRNRAP. The CDR3 sequence is 17 residues long. The CDR3 here is CASGLGPGTGDGNTIYF. DNA of the CDR3: TGTGCTAGTGGTTTGGGGCCTGGGACAGGGGACGGAAACACCATATATTTT.

This chain joins TRBV3-1 (or the pseudogene TRBV3-2) and TRBJ1-4; D is unclear. Between the trimmed V and J ends, which lost 2 bases and 2 bases, there was a span of 0 bases. Germline V CDR1 and CDR2: LGHDT, YNNKEL (reference sequence). This CDR3 is 12 amino acids long. Here the CDR3 reads CASSQTNEKLFF. Written as DNA, the CDR3 is TGTGCCAGCAGCCAAACTAATGAAAAACTGTTTTTT.

J is TRBJ1-2 and V is TRBV7-2, with D possibly matching TRBD1 (6 bases). V lost 1 base and J lost 4, with 16 bases in between. This CDR3 region has 16 residues. Looked up from germline, CDR1 is SGHTA and CDR2 is FQGNSA. Here the CDR3 reads CASSLEIRQAGYGYTF. The CDR3 nucleotides are TGTGCCAGCAGCTTAGAAATCCGACAGGCGGGCTATGGCTACACCTTC.

About this clone itself: At one boundary the junction diverges from the germline segment, which might be a read error. The rearrangement joins TRBV7-9 to TRBJ1-1; D is perhaps TRBD1 (5 bases). Germline V gene sequence: CDR1 SEHNR, CDR2 FQNEAQ (reference sequence). CDR3 length: 9 residues. The CDR3 region is CASSLDKPF. The CDR3 region has the DNA TGTGCCAGCAGCTTGGACAAGCCCTTT.

The chain recombines TRBV30 with TRBJ2-1; possibly TRBD1 for D (5 bases). The CDR3 is 15 amino acids. The germline V and J ends were trimmed by 2 bases and 0 bases, with 11 bases remaining between them. In germline, CDR1 is GTSNPN, CDR2 SVGIG (reference sequence). The CDR3 protein is CAWSYGASSYNEQFF. CDR3 in DNA: TGTGCCTGGAGTTATGGGGCGAGCTCCTACAATGAGCAGTTCTTC.

Here the CDR3 reads CSVSGNGNTIYF. The CDR3 region has the DNA TGCAGCGTATCCGGAAATGGAAACACCATATATTTT. The chain recombines TRBV29-1 with TRBJ1-3; D unresolved. Germline CDR1 and CDR2: SQVTM and ANQGSEA. The CDR3 is 12 residues long. V was clipped by 6 bases and J by 3 bases, with 9 bases between them.

The chain joins TRBV10-3 to TRBJ1-2; D remains ambiguous. Trimming took off 5 bases at V and 4 bases at J, with 5 bases between the two ends. The CDR3 runs to 11 residues. Germline V gene sequence: CDR1 ENHRY, CDR2 SYGVKD. The CDR3 spells CAISHSYGYTF. CDR3 DNA: TGTGCCATCAGTCACTCCTATGGCTACACCTTC.

This clone was detected only once. The rearrangement links TRBV18 to TRBJ2-5; D might be TRBD2 (6 bases). Germline assignment: CDR1 KGHSH and CDR2 LQKENI. V was pared by 0 bases and J by 5 bases, with 16 bases between. This CDR3 has 16 residues. CDR3 sequence (DNA): TGTGCCAGCTCACCACCGTTAGGGAGGCTCCAGGAGACCCAGTACTTC. It encodes CASSPPLGRLQETQYF. Based on the CDR3 plus reference TRBV18 and TRBJ2-5, the full variable domain is NAGVMQNPRHLVRRRGQEARLRCSPMKGHSHVYWYRQLPEEGLKFMVYLQKENIIDESGMPKERFSAEFPKEGPSILRIQQVVRGDSAAYFCASSPPLGRLQETQYFGPGTRLLVL.

The chain is built from TRBV7-2 and TRBJ1-6; no clear D gene. The CDR3 consists of 17 residues. Germline CDR1 reads SGHTA; CDR2 reads FQGNSA. The V end was cut by 1 base, the J end by 0 bases, with 10 bases between. This chain's CDR3 is CASSLDPGSSYNSPLHF. For the CDR3, the DNA is TGTGCCAGCAGCTTAGATCCGGGAAGCTCCTATAATTCACCCCTCCACTTT.

The rearrangement links TRBV12-3 or TRBV12-4 to TRBJ2-3, with 7 bases that match TRBD1. CDR3 length equals 13 residues. The V segment lost 9 bases and the J segment 6 bases; nucleotides outside the gene matches: 9. Here the CDR3 reads CASRQGVADTQYF. Written as DNA, the CDR3 is TGTGCCAGTCGGCAGGGGGTCGCGGATACGCAGTATTTT.

The chain combines TRBV6-5 with TRBJ1-2, with D unresolved. This CDR3 spans 14 amino acids. Germline V lookup: CDR1 MNHEY, CDR2 SVGAGI. Trimming shortened V by 6 bases and J by 0 bases, and 11 bases separated the two germline ends. The CDR3, as DNA: TGTGCCAGCAGAACGACGGTAGCTAACTATGGCTACACCTTC. Translated: CASRTTVANYGYTF.

CDR3 sequence (DNA): TGTGCCAGCAGCTATCTAGCGGGGGGTCCTTACAATGAGCAGTTCTTC. Translated: CASSYLAGGPYNEQFF. The rearrangement links TRBV5-6 to TRBJ2-1, with 11 bases fitting TRBD2. There are 16 residues in the CDR3. The V and J ends lost 3 bases and 4 bases, in that order; junction bases with no gene match: 6. Germline CDR1 and CDR2: SGHDT and YYEEEE.

The rearrangement uses TRBV18 and TRBJ2-1, with a tentative D call TRBD2 (6 bases). Germline CDR1 KGHSH, CDR2 LQKENI. The CDR3 has 12 amino acids. Trimming removed 4 bases at V and 8 bases at J, with 9 bases between. This chain's CDR3 is CASSRGVDEQFF. DNA of the CDR3: TGTGCCAGCTCACGGGGGGTCGATGAGCAGTTCTTC.

This clone was found once. The CDR3 loop is CASSLSPTGSNYGYTF. The DNA for the CDR3 is TGCGCCAGCAGCTTGTCCCCTACAGGGTCGAACTATGGCTACACCTTC. The chain links TRBV5-1 to TRBJ1-2, with a weak D call TRBD1 (6 bases). Germline-derived CDR1 and CDR2 are SGHRS and YFSETQ. The CDR3 spans 16 residues. Trimming stripped 1 base from V and 2 bases from J, with 15 bases between.

This rearrangement joins TRBV11-2 to TRBJ1-2, with D unclear. Trimming pared 1 base from V and 8 bases from J, leaving 14 bases between. Germline V lookup: CDR1 SGHAT, CDR2 FQNNGV. CDR3 length: 14 residues. The CDR3 is CASSLVPSGVGYTF. DNA for the CDR3: TGTGCCAGCAGCTTAGTTCCGTCCGGAGTGGGCTACACCTTC.

This clone was recorded once. The genes are TRBV28 and TRBJ1-2; TRBD1 aligns across 9 bases. V lost 5 bases and J lost 4; bases outside the gene matches: 8. This CDR3 region has 15 residues. Germline V gene lookup returns CDR1 MDHEN and CDR2 SYDVKM. The DNA for the CDR3 is TGTGCCAGCAGTCTGGGACAGGGTAAAACCTATGGCTACACCTTC. Amino acid sequence: CASSLGQGKTYGYTF.

Written as DNA, the CDR3 is TGTGCCAGCAGCCAAGAGATAGTTGAAGCGGGGACAGATACGCAGTATTTT. The encoded protein is CASSQEIVEAGTDTQYF. J is TRBJ2-3 and V is TRBV14; 7 positions match TRBD2. Germline CDR1 reads SGHDN; CDR2 reads FVKESK. CDR3 size: 17 residues. V was clipped by 0 bases and J by 3 bases; unmatched bases: 9.

This chain uses TRBV7-2 with TRBJ1-1; D perhaps matches TRBD1 (6 bases). Germline V lookup: CDR1 SGHTA, CDR2 FQGNSA. The CDR3 extends over 14 amino acids. The V and J ends lost 5 bases and 4 bases respectively, with 14 bases between them. The CDR3 protein is CASSPNRVSTEAFF. Here the CDR3 DNA reads TGTGCCAGCAGCCCAAACAGGGTTAGCACTGAAGCTTTCTTT.